Each of the 24 T cell receptor beta chains below was sequenced from the same sample in a study of blood T cell repertoires in COVID-19. The table came from immunoSEQ multiplex PCR; TCRdb's copy has only in-frame clones and leaves some out. Seen here are 85,000 to 95,000 clones, roughly 90% observed once, and the top ten hold about 4.8%. Material for sequencing was peripheral blood. All receptors derive from a man aged 55 to 70 with COVID-19, enrolled during active disease.

The genes are TRBV24-1 and TRBJ2-1; D is unclear. V gave up 8 bases and J gave up 3 bases, with 10 bases separating them. The CDR3 runs to 13 residues. Germline-derived CDR1 and CDR2 are KGHDR and SFDVKD. CDR3 sequence: CATTEPVYNEQFF. CDR3 coding DNA: TGTGCCACCACCGAGCCCGTCTACAATGAGCAGTTCTTC.

The rearrangement links TRBV14 to TRBJ2-1; TRBD1 might be the D (5 bases). Per the germline V gene, CDR1 is SGHDN and CDR2 is FVKESK. Trimming removed 0 bases at V and 10 bases at J, with 13 bases between. This CDR3 is built from 14 residues. The CDR3, as DNA: TGTGCCAGCAGCCAAGATTGGGGTCAGGGAGAGCAGTTCTTC. Translating gives CASSQDWGQGEQFF.

This chain joins TRBV28 and TRBJ2-7, with D hard to call. CDR3 length: 14 amino acids. Germline V gives CDR1 MDHEN, CDR2 SYDVKM. V shed 2 bases and J shed 8 bases, with 16 bases lying between them. CDR3 residues: CASSLTEAGSKQYF. The CDR3 DNA follows: TGTGCCAGCAGTTTAACGGAAGCCGGGTCGAAGCAGTACTTC.

Of note for this clone: The junction departs from germline at one end; a sequencing error may be responsible. This chain connects TRBV28 to TRBJ2-7; D perhaps matches TRBD1 (6 bases). This CDR3 region has 14 residues. The germline gives CDR1 MDHEN, CDR2 SYDVKM. The CDR3: CASTLAGALYEQYF. CDR3 in DNA: TGTGCCAGCACTTTAGCAGGGGCCCTCTACGAGCAGTACTTC.

The V and J genes are TRBV27 and TRBJ2-7, with TRBD1 matching 8 bases. CDR1 and CDR2 (germline): MNHEY, SMNVEV (reference sequence). The CDR3 loop spans 14 amino acids. J was trimmed by 2 bases and V by 5 bases; bases with no gene match: 5. The CDR3 protein is CASSSSDRAYEQYF. Here the CDR3 DNA reads TGTGCCAGCAGTAGCTCGGACAGGGCCTACGAGCAGTACTTC.

The J gene is TRBJ2-5, the V gene TRBV5-4; D possibly corresponds to TRBD1 (6 bases). This CDR3 has 15 residues. Germline V gene lookup returns CDR1 SGHNT and CDR2 YYREEE (reference sequence). V was pared by 1 base and J by 4 bases, with 14 bases between. The CDR3 nucleotides are TGTGCCAGCAGCTTGACAGGGAGCCAGGGAGAGACCCAGTACTTC. This encodes CASSLTGSQGETQYF. Complete variable domain (other parts from reference TRBV5-4 and TRBJ2-5): ETGVTQSPTHLIKTRGQQVTLRCSSQSGHNTVSWYQQALGQGPQFIFQYYREEENGRGNFPPRFSGLQFPNYSSELNVNALELDDSALYLCASSLTGSQGETQYFGPGTRLLVL.

The chain links TRBV2 to TRBJ1-1, with D uncertain. The germline V and J ends were trimmed by 7 bases and 4 bases, with 16 bases remaining between them. The CDR3 contains 14 residues. Germline CDR1 and CDR2: SNHLY and FYNNEI. The CDR3 loop reads CASTPRGRGTEAFF. The CDR3 region has the DNA TGTGCCAGCACCCCCCGAGGGCGAGGCACTGAAGCTTTCTTT. The variable domain in full, completed from reference TRBV2 and TRBJ1-1, reads EPEVTQTPSHQVTQMGQEVILRCVPISNHLYFYWYRQILGQKVEFLVSFYNNEISEKSEIFDDQFSVERPDGSNFTLKIRSTKLEDSAMYFCASTPRGRGTEAFFGQGTRLTVV.

The chain recombines TRBV18 with TRBJ2-2, with D possibly TRBD1 on 6 matching bases. The V end was cut by 3 bases, the J end by 2 bases, with 13 bases between. This CDR3 is 16 amino acids long. Per the germline V gene, CDR1 is KGHSH and CDR2 is LQKENI. CDR3 in DNA: TGTGCCAGCTCACCGGGGAACAGGGCAAACACCGGGGAGCTGTTTTTT. As protein: CASSPGNRANTGELFF.

The chain links TRBV5-1 to TRBJ1-2; no reliable D call. V shed 0 bases and J shed 8 bases, with 14 bases lying between them. This CDR3 comprises 14 residues. Germline CDR1 reads SGHRS; CDR2 reads YFSETQ. The CDR3 region has the DNA TGCGCCAGCAGCTTGGGGGCCGGAGCGGGAGGCTACACCTTC. Protein: CASSLGAGAGGYTF.

The J gene is TRBJ2-1, the V gene TRBV6-5; 7 bases are shared with TRBD2. Germline CDR1 MNHEY, CDR2 SVGAGI. The CDR3 extends over 14 amino acids. Trimming cost V 7 bases and J 2 bases; bases outside gene matches: 5. The CDR3 DNA is TGTGCCAGCAAAGCGGGATCCACCTACAATGAGCAGTTCTTC. Its protein product is CASKAGSTYNEQFF.

CDR3 nucleotides: TGTGCCACCAGTGACCCCGGGACAGGGGGTAGGGATGAGCAGTTCTTC. Translation: CATSDPGTGGRDEQFF. The rearrangement uses TRBV24-1 and TRBJ2-1; 11 bases are shared with TRBD1. V shed 4 bases, J shed 8 bases, and the junction held 9 bases outside the gene matches. The CDR3 has 16 residues. Germline CDR1 KGHDR, CDR2 SFDVKD.

The chain recombines TRBV19 with TRBJ2-1; 10 nucleotides align to TRBD2. Per the germline V gene, CDR1 is LNHDA and CDR2 is SQIVND (reference sequence). The junction had 11 bases not matched to a gene; V was cut back by 8 bases and J by 10 bases. The CDR3 contains 14 residues. CDR3 sequence: CASPTSGPAGEQFF. CDR3 DNA: TGTGCCAGTCCGACTAGCGGGCCAGCCGGAGAGCAGTTCTTC.

This chain connects TRBV28 to TRBJ1-4, with 8 positions matching TRBD1. V lost 5 bases and J lost 0; bases outside the gene matches: 8. The CDR3 is 17 residues long. The V gene's germline CDR1 is MDHEN and CDR2 SYDVKM. This CDR3 reads CASSVRTGGTTNEKLFF. In DNA form, the CDR3 reads TGTGCCAGCAGTGTCCGAACAGGGGGGACAACTAATGAAAAACTGTTTTTT.

CDR3 protein: CASSEERGNNEQFF. The DNA for the CDR3 is TGTGCCAGCAGTGAAGAGCGGGGGAACAATGAGCAGTTCTTC. This chain links TRBV25-1 with TRBJ2-1; 8 bases map to TRBD2. V lost 2 bases and J lost 5; bases outside the gene matches: 2. Germline V gene lookup returns CDR1 MGHDK and CDR2 SYGVNS. The CDR3 is 14 amino acids.

This chain connects TRBV6-1 to TRBJ2-6; the match to TRBD2 covers 12 bases. Germline CDR1 and CDR2: MNHNS and SASEGT. This CDR3 comprises 20 residues. V shed 1 base, J shed 4 bases, and the junction held 11 bases outside the gene matches. The CDR3 DNA follows: TGTGCCAGCAGTGAAGAGGAAGCTAGCGGGAGGGTTTCCGGGGCCAACGTCCTGACTTTC. It encodes CASSEEEASGRVSGANVLTF.

This clone appeared once. The J gene is TRBJ1-2, the V gene TRBV11-3; 10 bases agree with TRBD1. J was trimmed by 8 bases and V by 5 bases; bases with no gene match: 11. This CDR3 is 15 amino acids long. CDR1 and CDR2 from the germline V gene are SGHNT and YENEEA. As DNA, the CDR3 is TGTGCCAGCAGCCCCGGGACAGGGGTTTTGGAAGGCTACACCTTC. Translated: CASSPGTGVLEGYTF.

V and J are TRBV10-3 and TRBJ2-7; 8 positions match TRBD2. This CDR3 region has 15 residues. The V gene end was trimmed by 7 bases and the J gene end by 4 bases; junction bases not matched to a gene: 12. Germline CDR1 reads ENHRY; CDR2 reads SYGVKD. The CDR3 coding sequence is TGTGCCATCACTATTAGCGGGGAGGGCGGGTACGAGCAGTACTTC. Translated: CAITISGEGGYEQYF.

V usage is TRBV4-1 and J usage is TRBJ2-1; 7 positions agree with TRBD2. Germline-derived CDR1 and CDR2 are MGHRA and YSYEKL. There are 16 residues in the CDR3. The J segment lost 2 bases and the V segment lost 3 bases, leaving 7 bases of the junction unmatched. The CDR3 nucleotides read TGCGCCAGCAGCCAGAGTCGGGGGGAAACCTACAATGAGCAGTTCTTC. Translated, it gives CASSQSRGETYNEQFF.

This clone came up a few times. The chain recombines TRBV7-9 with TRBJ2-7; 10 positions agree with TRBD2. The germline V gene has CDR1 SEHNR and CDR2 FQNEAQ (reference sequence). The CDR3 is 15 residues long. After removal of 5 bases from V and 2 bases from J, the junction contained 6 bases not matched to a gene. In DNA form, the CDR3 reads TGTGCCAGCAGCCTAACTAGCGGGGCAACCTACGAGCAGTACTTC. Amino acids: CASSLTSGATYEQYF.

The V gene is TRBV10-3, the J gene TRBJ2-1; 13 nucleotides align to TRBD2. From germline, CDR1 is ENHRY and CDR2 SYGVKD. V was clipped by 10 bases and J by 7 bases; unmatched bases: 7. CDR3 length: 14 amino acids. CDR3 sequence: CASQTSGRGNEQFF. CDR3 nucleotide sequence: TGTGCCAGCCAAACTAGCGGGAGGGGAAATGAGCAGTTCTTC.

Only a few counts were recorded for this clone. For the CDR3, the DNA is TGCGCCAGCATGACTAGCGGGGGCACCGGGGAGCTGTTTTTT. It specifies CASMTSGGTGELFF. The chain couples TRBV4-3 to TRBJ2-2; 12 positions match TRBD2. Per germline, CDR1 LGHNA and CDR2 YSLEER. The CDR3 loop spans 14 amino acids. J was trimmed by 4 bases and V by 7 bases; bases with no gene match: 1.

This chain links TRBV11-3 with TRBJ1-1; the D is unclear. This CDR3 is 17 amino acids long. The germline gives CDR1 SGHNT, CDR2 YENEEA. V lost 3 bases to trimming and J lost 0 bases, with 17 bases between them. CDR3 coding DNA: TGTGCCAGCAGCTTGGGAGGGTTGGCTAATTTGAACACTGAAGCTTTCTTT. This sequence encodes CASSLGGLANLNTEAFF.

The rearrangement joins TRBV6-5 to TRBJ1-5, with 7 positions matching TRBD1. This CDR3 spans 14 amino acids. Germline CDR1 is MNHEY and CDR2 is SVGAGI. V shed 6 bases and J 5 bases; nucleotides not matched to a gene: 7. The chain's CDR3 is CASRKTQGDQPQHF. In nucleotides, the CDR3 is TGTGCCAGCAGGAAGACCCAGGGGGATCAGCCCCAGCATTTT.

The gene calls are TRBV7-6 and TRBJ2-2; TRBD2 agrees at 12 bases. The CDR3 consists of 17 residues. Germline V gene sequence: CDR1 SGHVS, CDR2 FNYEAQ. V was clipped by 3 bases and J by 6 bases; unmatched bases: 8. CDR3 amino acids: CASSLKLAGGGSGELFF. In DNA form, the CDR3 reads TGTGCCAGCAGCTTGAAACTAGCGGGAGGAGGCTCCGGGGAGCTGTTTTTT.